Listed below are T cell receptor beta chains from one sample, sequenced in a study of lymphopenia after photon versus proton radiotherapy. Clones were sequenced by immunoSEQ multiplex PCR, and TCRdb holds only the in-frame ones, with some missing. Among 20,000 to 30,000 clones, approximately 89% were seen once, and the ten largest hold 5.2%. Sequencing was performed on peripheral blood, taken from a patient treated with photon-based radiotherapy. The receptors here all came from a man younger than 45 with gastric cancer. Both conserved end residues are part of each CDR3. D genes are given only for firm matches. Clone size is shown for a subset of rows, as once, few, many or a class of expanded clone.

clone size	J gene	D gene	V gene	CDR3 DNA	CDR3 protein
-	TRBJ1-5	-	TRBV19	TGTGCCAGTAGTATTAGGGGACAAATGAATAGCAATCAGCCCCAGCATTTT	CASSIRGQMNSNQPQHF
once	TRBJ1-2	-	TRBV7-9	TGTGCCAGCAGCCAGCCGGGTCGGAATTATGGCTACACCTTC	CASSQPGRNYGYTF
-	TRBJ2-1	TRBD2	TRBV10-3	TGTGCCATCAGTGAGTCTTCTAGCGGGACGTACAATGAGCAGTTCTTC	CAISESSSGTYNEQFF
-	TRBJ2-1	-	TRBV6-4	TGTGCCAGCAGTGTTACCGGGGGTAAGCAGTTCTTC	CASSVTGGKQFF
once	TRBJ1-2	-	TRBV29-1	TGCAGCGTCAGCGACAGCAGCTATGGCTACACCTTC	CSVSDSSYGYTF
-	TRBJ2-2	-	TRBV7-2	TGTGCCAGCAGCGCTATAGTGCTGGGGAACGGGGAGCTGTTTTTT	CASSAIVLGNGELFF
-	TRBJ1-6	-	TRBV6-5	TGTGCCAGCAGTGATAATTCACCCCTCCACTTT	CASSDNSPLHF
-	TRBJ1-2	-	TRBV7-2	TGTGCCAGCAACCTTGGAGGGTATGGCTACACCTTC	CASNLGGYGYTF
-	TRBJ2-2	-	TRBV5-4	TGTGCCAGCGGCCAGGGCACCGGGGAGCTGTTTTTT	CASGQGTGELFF
-	TRBJ2-7	-	TRBV28	TGTGCCAGCAGTTTAATAGGGGGTGCCGAGCAGTACTTC	CASSLIGGAEQYF
once	TRBJ1-1	-	TRBV7-9	TGTGCCAGCACCAAATATTCCGGACAGATGAACACTGAAGCTTTCTTT	CASTKYSGQMNTEAFF
-	TRBJ1-1	-	TRBV9	TGTGCCAGCAGCGTAGGTGGTCAGGGAGGCATGAACACTGAAGCTTTCTTT	CASSVGGQGGMNTEAFF
-	TRBJ1-1	-	TRBV19	TGTGCCAGTAGTATAGAGAAGGTTCCTGAAGCTTTCTTT	CASSIEKVPEAFF
-	TRBJ2-6	-	TRBV19	TGTGCCAGTAGTATTAGGAGTTCTGGGGCCAACGTCCTGACTTTC	CASSIRSSGANVLTF
-	TRBJ1-2	-	TRBV7-9	TGTGCCAGCAGCTTAGGCGAGGGCCGATCCTATGGCTACACCTTC	CASSLGEGRSYGYTF
medium-sized	TRBJ2-6	-	TRBV7-9	TGTGCCAGCAGCCCCGCTGGGGCCAACGTCCTGACTTTC	CASSPAGANVLTF
-	TRBJ2-1	TRBD2	TRBV7-6	TGTGCCAGCAGCTTTGGGAGGGATCAGTCCGATCTGGAGCAGTTCTTC	CASSFGRDQSDLEQFF
-	TRBJ2-7	-	TRBV14	TGTGCCAGCAGCCAAGTTTCCGGGAGCTACGAGCAGTACTTC	CASSQVSGSYEQYF
-	TRBJ2-5	-	TRBV11-3	TGTGCCAGCAGCTTAGTTCAGGACGAGACCCAGTACTTC	CASSLVQDETQYF
-	TRBJ1-1	-	TRBV11-3	TGTGCCAGCAGCGCCGGACAGTCAAACTCTGAAGCTTTCTTT	CASSAGQSNSEAFF
-	TRBJ1-2	-	TRBV6-5	TGTGCCAGCAGTTACTCAGGCGTAGGGAACTATGGCTACACCTTC	CASSYSGVGNYGYTF